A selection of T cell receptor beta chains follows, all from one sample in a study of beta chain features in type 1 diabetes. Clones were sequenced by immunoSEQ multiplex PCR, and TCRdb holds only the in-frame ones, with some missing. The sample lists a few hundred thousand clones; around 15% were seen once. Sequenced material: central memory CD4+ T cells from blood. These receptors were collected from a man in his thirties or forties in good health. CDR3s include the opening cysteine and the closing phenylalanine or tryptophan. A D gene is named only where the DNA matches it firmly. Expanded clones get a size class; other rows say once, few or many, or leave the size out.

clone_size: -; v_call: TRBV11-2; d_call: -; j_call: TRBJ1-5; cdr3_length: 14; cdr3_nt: TGTGCCAGCAGCTCAACAGGGATGGGTCAGCCCCAGCATTTT; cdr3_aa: CASSSTGMGQPQHF
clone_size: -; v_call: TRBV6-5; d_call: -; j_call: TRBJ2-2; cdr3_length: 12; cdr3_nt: TGTGCCATCAGTGGAACTACCGGGGAGCTGTTTTTT; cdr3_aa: CAISGTTGELFF
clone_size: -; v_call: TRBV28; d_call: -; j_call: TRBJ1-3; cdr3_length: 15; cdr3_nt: TGTGCCAGCAGTCCCCCGGGACCTTCTGGAAACACCATATATTTT; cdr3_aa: CASSPPGPSGNTIYF
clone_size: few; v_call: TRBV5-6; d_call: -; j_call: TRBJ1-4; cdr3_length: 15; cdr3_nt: TGTGCCAGCAGCGTGACAGTTACAACTAATGAAAAACTGTTTTTT; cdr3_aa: CASSVTVTTNEKLFF
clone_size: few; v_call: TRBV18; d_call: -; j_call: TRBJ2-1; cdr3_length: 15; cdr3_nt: TGTGCCAGCTCACCAACCACAGGGTCCTACAATGAGCAGTTCTTC; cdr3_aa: CASSPTTGSYNEQFF
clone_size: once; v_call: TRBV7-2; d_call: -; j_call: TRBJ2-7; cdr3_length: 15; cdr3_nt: TGTGCCAGCAGCTTATCGGTAGGGCTAGCTTACGAGCAGTACTTC; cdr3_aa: CASSLSVGLAYEQYF
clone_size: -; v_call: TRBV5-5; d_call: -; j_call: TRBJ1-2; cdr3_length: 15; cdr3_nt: TGTGCCAGCAGCAAGAACAGGGTCGAAAACTATGGCTACACCTTC; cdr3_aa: CASSKNRVENYGYTF
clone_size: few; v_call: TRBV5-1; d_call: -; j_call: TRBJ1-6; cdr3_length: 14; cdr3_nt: TGCGCCAGCAGCTTGTCGGCAGGGGATTCACCCCTCCACTTT; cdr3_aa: CASSLSAGDSPLHF
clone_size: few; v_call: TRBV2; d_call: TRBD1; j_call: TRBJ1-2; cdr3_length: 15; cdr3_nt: TGTGCCAGCAGTAAAGGGACAGGGGAACTGCGGGGCTACACCTTC; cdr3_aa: CASSKGTGELRGYTF
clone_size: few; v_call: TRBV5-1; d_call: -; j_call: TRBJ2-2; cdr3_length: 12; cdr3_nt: TGCGCCAGCTCCCTAAAGCCCGGGGAGCTGTTTTTT; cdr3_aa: CASSLKPGELFF
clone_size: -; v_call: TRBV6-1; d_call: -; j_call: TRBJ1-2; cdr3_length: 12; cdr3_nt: TGTGCCAGCAGTCCGGACAGTTCTGGCTACACCTTC; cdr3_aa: CASSPDSSGYTF
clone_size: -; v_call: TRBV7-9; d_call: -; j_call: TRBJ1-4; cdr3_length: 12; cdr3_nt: TGTGCCAGCAGCCTTGTGGGGGAAAAACTGTTTTTT; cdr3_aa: CASSLVGEKLFF
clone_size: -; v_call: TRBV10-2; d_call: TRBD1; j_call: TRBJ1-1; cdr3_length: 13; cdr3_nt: TGCGCCAGCAGAGAGACAGGGTGGACTGAAGCTTTCTTT; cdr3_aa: CASRETGWTEAFF
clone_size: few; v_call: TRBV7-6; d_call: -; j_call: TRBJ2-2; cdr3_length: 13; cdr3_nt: TGTGCCAGCAGCTTACAGCTCACCGGGGAGCTGTTTTTT; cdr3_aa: CASSLQLTGELFF
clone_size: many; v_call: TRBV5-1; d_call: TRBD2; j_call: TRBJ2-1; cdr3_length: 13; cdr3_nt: TGCGCCAGCAGCCCGAGGGAGGGTGGCGAGCAGTTCTTC; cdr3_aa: CASSPREGGEQFF
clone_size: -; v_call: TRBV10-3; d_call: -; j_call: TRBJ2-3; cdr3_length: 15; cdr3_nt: TGTGCCATCAGTGAGTCTCCACTACAAACAGATACGCAGTATTTT; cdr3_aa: CAISESPLQTDTQYF
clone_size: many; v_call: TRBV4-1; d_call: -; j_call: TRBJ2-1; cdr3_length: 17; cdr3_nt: TGCGCCAGCAGCCAAGATCCCAAGGGGCACTCCTACAATGAGCAGTTCTTC; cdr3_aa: CASSQDPKGHSYNEQFF
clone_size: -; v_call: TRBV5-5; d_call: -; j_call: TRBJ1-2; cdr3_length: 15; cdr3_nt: TGTGCCAGCAGCTGGACATCCGATCCTAACTATGGCTACACCTTC; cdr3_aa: CASSWTSDPNYGYTF
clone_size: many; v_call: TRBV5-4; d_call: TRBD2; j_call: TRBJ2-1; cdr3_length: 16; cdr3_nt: TGTGCCAGCAGCGGTCCCGGGACTAGCGGATACAATGAGCAGTTCTTC; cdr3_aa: CASSGPGTSGYNEQFF
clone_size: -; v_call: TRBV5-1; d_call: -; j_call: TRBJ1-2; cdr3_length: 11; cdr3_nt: TGCGCCAGCAGCTTGGACAGGGATCTAACCTTC; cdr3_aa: CASSLDRDLTF
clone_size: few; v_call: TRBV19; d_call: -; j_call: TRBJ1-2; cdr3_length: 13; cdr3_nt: TGTGCCAGTACGAGAAAACTAAACTATGGCTACACCTTC; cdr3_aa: CASTRKLNYGYTF
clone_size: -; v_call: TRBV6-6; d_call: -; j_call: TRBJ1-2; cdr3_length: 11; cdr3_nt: TGTGCCAGCAGTTCAGGGTTCGGCTACACCTTC; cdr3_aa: CASSSGFGYTF
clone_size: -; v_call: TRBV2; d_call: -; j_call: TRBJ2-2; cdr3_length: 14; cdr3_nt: TGTGCCAGCAAGGAGAGCGCGAACACCGGGGAGCTGTTTTTT; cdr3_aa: CASKESANTGELFF
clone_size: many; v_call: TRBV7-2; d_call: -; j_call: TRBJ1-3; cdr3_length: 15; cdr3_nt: TGTGCCAGCAGCTTGATGCCTGGGCTTGGAAACACCATATATTTT; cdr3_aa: CASSLMPGLGNTIYF
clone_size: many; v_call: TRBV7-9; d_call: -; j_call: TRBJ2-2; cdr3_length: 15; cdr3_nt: TGTGCCAGCAGCTTAGGAAGTAGAAACACCGGGGAGCTGTTTTTT; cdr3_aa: CASSLGSRNTGELFF
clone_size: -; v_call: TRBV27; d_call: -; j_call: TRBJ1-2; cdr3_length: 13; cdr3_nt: TGTGCCAGCAGTGCGCCAGGCTTAGAAGGCTACACCTTC; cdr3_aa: CASSAPGLEGYTF
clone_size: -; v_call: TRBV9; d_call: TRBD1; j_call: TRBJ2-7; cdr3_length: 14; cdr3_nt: TGTGCCAGCAGCGTGGGACAGGGGGCCTACGAGCAGTACTTC; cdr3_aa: CASSVGQGAYEQYF
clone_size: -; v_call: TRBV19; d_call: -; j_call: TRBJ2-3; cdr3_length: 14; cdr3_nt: TGTGCCAGTAGCCGGGGCGGGACCACAGATACGCAGTATTTT; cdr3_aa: CASSRGGTTDTQYF
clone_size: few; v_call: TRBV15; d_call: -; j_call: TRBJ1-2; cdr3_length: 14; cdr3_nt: TGTGCCACCAGCAGAGCACAGGGCTTGGAGGGCTACACCTTC; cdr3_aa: CATSRAQGLEGYTF
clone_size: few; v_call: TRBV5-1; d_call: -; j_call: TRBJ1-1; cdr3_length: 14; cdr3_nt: TGCGCCAGCAGCCCCGAGTCCTTGAACACTGAAGCTTTCTTT; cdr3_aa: CASSPESLNTEAFF
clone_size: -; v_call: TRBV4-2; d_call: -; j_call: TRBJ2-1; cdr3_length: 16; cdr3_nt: TGTGCCAGCAGCGGACTCGGGTCAAGTTCCTACAATGAGCAGTTCTTC; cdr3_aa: CASSGLGSSSYNEQFF
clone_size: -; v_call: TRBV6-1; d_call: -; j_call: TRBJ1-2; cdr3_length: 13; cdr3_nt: TGTGCCAGCAGTGACGGTCGTGGAGATGGCTACACCTTC; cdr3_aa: CASSDGRGDGYTF
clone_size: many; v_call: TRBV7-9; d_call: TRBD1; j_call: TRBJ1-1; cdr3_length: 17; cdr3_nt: TGTGCCAGCAGCTTAGAGTCGGGACAGAGTTTGAACACTGAAGCTTTCTTT; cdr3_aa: CASSLESGQSLNTEAFF
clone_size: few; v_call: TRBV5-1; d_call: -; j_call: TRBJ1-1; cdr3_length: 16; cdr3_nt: TGCGCCAGCAGCTTGGACCTTAACAAAAGGGGTACTGAAGCTTTCTTT; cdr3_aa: CASSLDLNKRGTEAFF
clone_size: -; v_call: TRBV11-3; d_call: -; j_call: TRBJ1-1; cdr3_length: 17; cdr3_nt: TGTGCCAGCAGCTTAGACGGCCCGGTTCGCATGAACACTGAAGCTTTCTTT; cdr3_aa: CASSLDGPVRMNTEAFF
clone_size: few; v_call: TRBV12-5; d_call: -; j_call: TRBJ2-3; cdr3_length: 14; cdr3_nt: TGTGCTAGTTCAGGGTCGGGGATATCGGATACGCAGTATTTT; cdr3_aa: CASSGSGISDTQYF
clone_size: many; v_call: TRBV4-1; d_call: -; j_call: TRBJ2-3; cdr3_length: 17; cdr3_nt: TGCGCCAGCAGCCCTGCTAGCCGCCCAGGGTACATAGATACGCAGTATTTT; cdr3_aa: CASSPASRPGYIDTQYF
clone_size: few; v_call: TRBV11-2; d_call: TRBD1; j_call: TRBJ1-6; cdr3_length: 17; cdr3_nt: TGTGCCAGCAGCCCCGGAGCCCGGGACAGGGGTAATTCACCCCTCCACTTT; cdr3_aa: CASSPGARDRGNSPLHF
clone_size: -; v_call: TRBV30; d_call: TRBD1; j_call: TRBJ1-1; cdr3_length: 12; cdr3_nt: TGTGCCTGGAGTCCAGGGGGGTTTGAAGCTTTCTTT; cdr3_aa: CAWSPGGFEAFF
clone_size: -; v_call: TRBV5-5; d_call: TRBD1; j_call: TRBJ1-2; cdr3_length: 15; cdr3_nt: TGTGCCAGCAGCGAACAGGGGGCATTAGGATATGGCTACACCTTC; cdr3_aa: CASSEQGALGYGYTF
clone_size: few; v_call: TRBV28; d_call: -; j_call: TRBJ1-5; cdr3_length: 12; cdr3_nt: TGTGCCAGCAGATCCCCCGGTCAGCCCCAGCATTTT; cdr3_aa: CASRSPGQPQHF
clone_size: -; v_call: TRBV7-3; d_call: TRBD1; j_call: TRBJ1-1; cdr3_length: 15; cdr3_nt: TGTGCCAGCAGCGCTACCGGGACAGGGGTTGAAGAAGCTTTCTTT; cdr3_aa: CASSATGTGVEEAFF
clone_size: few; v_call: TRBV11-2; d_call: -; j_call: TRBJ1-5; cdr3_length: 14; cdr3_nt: TGTGCCAGCAGCTTAGAAGCAGAAAATCAGCCCCAGCATTTT; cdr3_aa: CASSLEAENQPQHF
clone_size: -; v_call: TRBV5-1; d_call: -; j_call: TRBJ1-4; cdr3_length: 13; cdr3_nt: TGCGCCAGCAGATATGGACTGAATGAAAAACTGTTTTTT; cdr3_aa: CASRYGLNEKLFF
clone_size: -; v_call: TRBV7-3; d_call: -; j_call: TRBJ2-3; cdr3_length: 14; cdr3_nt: TGTGCCAGCAGCTTAACTAGTAGCACTCATACGCAGTATTTT; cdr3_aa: CASSLTSSTHTQYF
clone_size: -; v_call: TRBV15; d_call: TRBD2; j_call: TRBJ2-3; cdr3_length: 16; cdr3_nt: TGTGCCACCACTTTGGGGCGGCGGGAGGGCTCAGATACGCAGTATTTT; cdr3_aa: CATTLGRREGSDTQYF
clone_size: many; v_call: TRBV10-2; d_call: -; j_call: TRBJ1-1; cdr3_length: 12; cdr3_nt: TGCGCCAGCGGACGGTCGAACACTGAAGCTTTCTTT; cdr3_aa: CASGRSNTEAFF
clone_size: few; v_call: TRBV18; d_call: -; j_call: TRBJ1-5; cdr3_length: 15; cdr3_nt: TGTGCCAGCTCACCACGGGAGGGGTGGAATCAGCCCCAGCATTTT; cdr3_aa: CASSPREGWNQPQHF
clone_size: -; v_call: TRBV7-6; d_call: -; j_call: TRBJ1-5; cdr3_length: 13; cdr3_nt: TGTGCCAGCAGCCGGGAGCGTGATCAGCCCCAGCATTTT; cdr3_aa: CASSRERDQPQHF